The clone carrying this T cell receptor (beta chain) has only a few counts. The antigen is unknown. This sample was included in a study of cytomegalovirus exposure and HLA in healthy donors. Study-level findings and limits: Generally TCR sequences proved uncommon, though certain public TCRs appeared in numerous donors. The productive fraction for most TCR beta V segments was about 87% or about 30% in an earlier analysis.

Primers included in the PCR were 60 Vbeta and 13 Jbeta primers. Here immunoSEQ multiplex PCR was the method, and the copy in TCRdb shows in-frame clones only, minus some. The sample carries 140,000 to 150,000 clones, approximately 80% recorded once. Germline V CDR1 and CDR2: SGHAT, FQNNGV. The CDR3 is 14 residues long. Trimming removed 2 bases at V and 3 bases at J, with 5 bases between. This clonotype was sampled from a woman aged 18-29 years in good health and CMV-seropositive. The chain recombines TRBV11-2 with TRBJ1-6; D unresolved. The sequencing sample was made of PBMCs. The DNA for the CDR3 is TGTGCCAGCAGCTTAACGGGCTATAATTCACCCCTCCACTTT. Its protein is CASSLTGYNSPLHF.